The 21 T cell receptor beta chains presented below share a single source sample, sequenced in a study of T cell changes during pregnancy in multiple sclerosis. The protocol was immunoSEQ multiplex PCR, while the TCRdb copy is restricted to in-frame clones and leaves out a portion. The sample holds around 69,000 clones, over 80% seen once. Sequencing was performed on peripheral blood, taken in the first trimester of pregnancy. All receptors come from a female donor with multiple sclerosis, enrolled in a pregnancy study.

The chain carries TRBV11-1 and TRBJ2-1; no clear D gene. V was cut by 1 base and J by 7 bases, with 5 bases left in between. This CDR3 is 12 amino acids long. From germline, CDR1 is SGHAT and CDR2 FQDESV (reference sequence). CDR3 DNA sequence: TGTGCCAGCAGCTTAGTCTTAAATGAGCAGTTCTTC. This translates into CASSLVLNEQFF.

This sequence joins TRBV29-1 and TRBJ2-7; D possibly corresponds to TRBD1 (5 bases). This CDR3 is 14 amino acids long. Germline V CDR1 and CDR2: SQVTM, ANQGSEA. Trimming shortened V by 2 bases and J by 2 bases, and 13 bases separated the two germline ends. The CDR3 protein is CSVELGREPYEQYF. The CDR3 nucleotides read TGCAGCGTTGAATTGGGCAGGGAACCCTACGAGCAGTACTTC.

V usage is TRBV25-1 and J usage is TRBJ2-7; 9 positions match TRBD2. The CDR3 contains 13 residues. Germline trimming cut 8 bases from V and 4 bases from J; bases unmatched to any gene: 6. Germline lookup yields CDR1 MGHDK and CDR2 SYGVNS. This chain's CDR3 is CASRSSGGYEQYF. CDR3 nucleotides: TGTGCCAGCCGAAGCAGCGGGGGGTACGAGCAGTACTTC.

The chain is built from TRBV14 and TRBJ2-2; tentative D call: TRBD2 (7 bases). The CDR3 runs 14 residues. Germline CDR1 is SGHDN and CDR2 is FVKESK. V lost 1 base to trimming and J lost 10 bases, with 13 bases between them. CDR3 amino acids: CASSQARGHEELFF. The CDR3 nucleotides are TGTGCCAGCAGCCAAGCGCGGGGGCACGAGGAGCTGTTTTTT.

This clone was detected only once. J is TRBJ2-1 and V is TRBV5-1, with a weak D call TRBD1 (5 bases). The CDR3 is 15 residues long. Germline values: CDR1 SGHRS, CDR2 YFSETQ. Trimming shortened V by 3 bases and J by 6 bases, and 16 bases separated the two germline ends. The CDR3 DNA reads as TGCGCCAGCAGCTCACAGGATAGGAGTGGCAATGAGCAGTTCTTC. It specifies CASSSQDRSGNEQFF.

J is TRBJ1-6 and V is TRBV5-1, with 7 bases lining up with TRBD1. After removal of 3 bases from V and 7 bases from J, the junction contained 4 bases not matched to a gene. Germline values: CDR1 SGHRS, CDR2 YFSETQ. This CDR3 is built from 14 residues. This CDR3 is CASSSTGDNSPLHF. For the CDR3, the DNA is TGCGCCAGCAGCTCTACAGGGGACAATTCACCCCTCCACTTT.

The V and J genes are TRBV7-6 and TRBJ2-7; 7 nucleotides agree with TRBD1. The CDR3 runs to 15 residues. The V gene's germline CDR1 is SGHVS and CDR2 FNYEAQ. The V gene end was trimmed by 1 base and the J gene end by 1 base; junction bases not matched to a gene: 4. The CDR3 nucleotides read TGTGCCAGCAGCTTAGGGCAGGGGGTATCCTACGAGCAGTACTTC. Amino acid sequence: CASSLGQGVSYEQYF.

The rearrangement joins TRBV4-3 to TRBJ2-3, with 10 bases matching TRBD2. Trimming took 0 bases from V and 5 from J; bases not matched to a gene: 14. CDR1 and CDR2 from the germline V gene are LGHNA and YSLEER. The CDR3 covers 19 residues. Here the CDR3 DNA reads TGCGCCAGCAGCCAAGATGCCCCCAGCGGGAGGGCCGGGGGAGATACGCAGTATTTT. This sequence encodes CASSQDAPSGRAGGDTQYF.

This chain joins TRBV6-5 and TRBJ1-1; TRBD1 agrees at 8 bases. Germline assignment: CDR1 MNHEY and CDR2 SVGAGI. The CDR3 is made up of 13 amino acids. V shed 10 bases, J shed 4 bases, and the junction held 8 bases outside the gene matches. The CDR3 region is CATLGQGLTEAFF. As DNA, the CDR3 is TGTGCCACCCTCGGACAGGGACTCACTGAAGCTTTCTTT.

CDR3 protein: CASQRDVGKTQYF. The DNA of the CDR3 is TGTGCCAGCCAGCGGGACGTTGGAAAGACCCAGTACTTC. J is TRBJ2-5 and V is TRBV6-5, with 7 nucleotides matching TRBD2. This CDR3 comprises 13 residues. Looked up from germline, CDR1 is MNHEY and CDR2 is SVGAGI. V lost 8 bases to trimming and J lost 6 bases; unmatched junction nucleotides: 9.

This rearrangement joins TRBV27 to TRBJ2-3, with D tentatively TRBD2 (5 bases). CDR1 is MNHEY, CDR2 SMNVEV, per germline (reference sequence). The V gene lost 2 bases and the J gene lost 6 bases, with 12 bases spanning the gap. The CDR3 sequence is 14 residues long. CDR3 nucleotide sequence: TGTGCCAGCAGTTTAAAACTAGACGGGGATACGCAGTATTTT. Protein sequence: CASSLKLDGDTQYF.

DNA of the CDR3: TGTGCCAGCAGTTACGCACAGAACTATGGCTACACCTTC. This translates into CASSYAQNYGYTF. V is TRBV6-5 and J is TRBJ1-2; D is unresolved. Germline values: CDR1 MNHEY, CDR2 SVGAGI. CDR3 length: 13 amino acids. With 2 bases removed from V and 2 bases from J, the gap between germline ends came to 6 bases.

The chain couples TRBV7-2 to TRBJ2-3, with D perhaps TRBD2 (6 bases). CDR3 length equals 15 residues. V was cut by 5 bases and J by 2 bases, with 14 bases left in between. Germline CDR1 and CDR2: SGHTA and FQGNSA. CDR3: CASSQGTSSTDTQYF. The CDR3 coding sequence is TGTGCCAGCAGCCAAGGGACTTCTTCCACAGATACGCAGTATTTT.

The chain employs TRBV4-3 and TRBJ1-4, with D hard to call. The CDR3 runs to 15 residues. V dropped 4 bases and J dropped 0 bases, with 9 bases sitting between them. Germline V gives CDR1 LGHNA, CDR2 YSLEER. The chain's CDR3 is CASSRTPATNEKLFF. CDR3 sequence (DNA): TGCGCCAGCAGCCGCACACCTGCAACTAATGAAAAACTGTTTTTT.

The V gene is TRBV28, the J gene TRBJ2-7; the D is unclear. The CDR3 is made up of 16 amino acids. Per the germline V gene, CDR1 is MDHEN and CDR2 is SYDVKM. V lost 3 bases to trimming and J lost 0 bases, with 15 bases between them. The CDR3 DNA is TGTGCCAGCAGTTTCAACCTCAGACGGAGCTCCTACGAGCAGTACTTC. Protein: CASSFNLRRSSYEQYF.

V is TRBV11-3 and J is TRBJ1-2, with D maybe TRBD1 (6 bases). Trimming shortened V by 5 bases and J by 8 bases, and 12 bases separated the two germline ends. The CDR3 length is 12 residues. The germline V gene encodes CDR1 SGHNT and CDR2 YENEEA. DNA of the CDR3: TGTGCCAGCAGCCTTAGAGGGGGAGGCTACACCTTC. Amino acids: CASSLRGGGYTF.

The chain recombines TRBV9 with TRBJ2-3, with 8 nucleotides matching TRBD2. Trimming at V came to 2 bases and at J to 6 bases, leaving 5 bases not matched to a gene. Germline assignment: CDR1 SGDLS and CDR2 YYNGEE. The CDR3 length is 14 residues. The CDR3 coding sequence is TGTGCCAGCAGCGTCCGGACTAGCTCGGATACGCAGTATTTT. Translation: CASSVRTSSDTQYF.

The V call is TRBV25-1, the J call TRBJ2-7; 10 bases are a match to TRBD1. V was clipped by 4 bases and J by 5 bases; unmatched bases: 8. Germline V gene data show CDR1 as MGHDK and CDR2 as SYGVNS. The CDR3 runs to 15 residues. Written as DNA, the CDR3 is TGTGCCAGCAGTGTCCACCGGGACAGGGGCCACGAGCAGTACTTC. The encoded protein is CASSVHRDRGHEQYF.

This sequence joins TRBV9 and TRBJ2-2; 9 bases are shared with TRBD2. The CDR3 contains 17 residues. CDR1 SGDLS and CDR2 YYNGEE come from the germline V gene. V trimming: 0 bases; J trimming: 4 bases; junction bases outside the gene matches: 7. CDR3 amino acids: CASSVVPSSGATGELFF. The CDR3 nucleotides are TGTGCCAGCAGCGTAGTTCCTTCTAGCGGGGCCACCGGGGAGCTGTTTTTT.

In DNA form, the CDR3 reads TGTGCCAGCCGACTAGCGGGAGGGCCTACAGATACGCAGTATTTT. It translates to CASRLAGGPTDTQYF. This chain links TRBV5-6 with TRBJ2-3, with 14 bases that match TRBD2. The germline CDR1 and CDR2 sequences are SGHDT and YYEEEE. After removal of 7 bases from V and 3 bases from J, the junction contained 4 bases not matched to a gene. This CDR3 comprises 15 residues. Variable domain in full (rest from reference TRBV5-6 and TRBJ2-3): DAGVTQSPTHLIKTRGQQVTLRCSPKSGHDTVSWYQQALGQGPQFIFQYYEEEERQRGNFPDRFSGHQFPNYSSELNVNALLLGDSALYLCASRLAGGPTDTQYFGPGTRLTVL.

The chain carries TRBV6-1 and TRBJ2-7, with a tentative D call TRBD2 (5 bases). Trimming cost V 4 bases and J 5 bases, with 15 bases left between them. This CDR3 is built from 14 residues. Germline assignment: CDR1 MNHNS and CDR2 SASEGT. CDR3 sequence (DNA): TGTGCCAGCAGTGTTGCTAGCAGGAAGGACGAGCAGTACTTC. It yields the protein CASSVASRKDEQYF.